The rows below give T cell receptor beta chains drawn from one sample of a study of response to subunit inactivated influenza vaccine. TCRdb reprocessed the RT-PCR reads via MiXCR and lists one record per CDR3 protein. The table shows 400,000 to 650,000 distinct CDR3 sequences, with roughly 7.9% occurring only once. The sequencing here drew on PBMCs from blood, taken about 24 months after vaccination. These receptors were collected from a man between 50 and 75 years old who received an inactivated influenza vaccine. The conserved cysteine and the conserved F or W are not part of the CDR3 here. A D gene is named only where the DNA matches it firmly.

j_gene	v_gene	d_gene	CDR3aa
TRBJ1-2	TRBV14	-	ASSQVQGTYGYT
TRBJ1-5	TRBV16	TRBD1	ASSLHDRAYSNQPQH
TRBJ2-1	TRBV6-5	TRBD2	ASSYLAGAFHNEQF
TRBJ2-1	TRBV24-1	TRBD2	ATSQPGLAGYEQF
TRBJ2-1	TRBV2	-	ASREEDSYNEQF
TRBJ1-2	TRBV24-1	TRBD1	ATSDSFRDRGTVGYT
TRBJ2-7	TRBV28	TRBD1	ASRPGQGVKQY
TRBJ2-2	TRBV29-1	TRBD2	SGGLAGGTGELF
TRBJ2-3	TRBV7-9	-	ASSLRRDGDTQY
TRBJ2-4	TRBV6-1	-	ASSSQGGNIQY
TRBJ1-2	TRBV6-5	TRBD1	ASRQGAGGYT
TRBJ2-1	TRBV9	TRBD2	ASSVGGASGAEEF
TRBJ2-7	TRBV29-1	TRBD1	SVADRGLSYEQY
TRBJ2-3	TRBV4-3	TRBD1	ASSLSRGKIGDTQY
TRBJ2-3	TRBV7-3	-	ASSSSLKDTQY
TRBJ2-1	TRBV20-1	TRBD2	SASEGTSSYNEQF
TRBJ2-4	TRBV19	TRBD2	ASSMFSGGDKNIQY
TRBJ2-1	TRBV11-2	-	ASSLGTLTTYNEQF
TRBJ1-1	TRBV6-2/TRBV6-3	TRBD1	ASKQGVNTEAF
TRBJ2-7	TRBV6-2/TRBV6-3	-	ASSYASYLYGTELEQY
TRBJ2-1	TRBV20-1	TRBD2	SARRGGVENEQF
TRBJ2-2	TRBV12-3/TRBV12-4	-	ASSLGGRGNTGELF
TRBJ2-7	TRBV7-2	TRBD1	ASSLTGAVSEQY
TRBJ1-2	TRBV7-2	TRBD1	ASSFSPSDRDYGYT
TRBJ2-2	TRBV10-1	TRBD1	ASSGTGASGELF
TRBJ2-7	TRBV25-1	-	ASSDGSHEQY
TRBJ2-2	TRBV3-1	-	ASSQFIPGADTGELF
TRBJ2-3	TRBV29-1	TRBD2	SVEGASKRGGTDTQY
TRBJ1-4	TRBV28	-	ASFEPRAEKLF
TRBJ2-1	TRBV7-2	TRBD2	ASSLVASGSGNEQF
TRBJ2-3	TRBV6-4	-	ASSEQAETSTDTQY
TRBJ2-1	TRBV27	-	ASRPYDRSWGSAGDNEQF
TRBJ1-4	TRBV20-1	-	SASEGEEKLF
TRBJ2-3	TRBV7-9	TRBD2	ASSSGGGRRY
TRBJ1-5	TRBV6-1	TRBD1	ASSEGTGGFQPQH